Listed here are 2 T cell receptor beta chains from one sample, sequenced in a study of cytomegalovirus exposure and HLA in healthy donors. A multiplex PCR was run with 60 Vbeta primers and 13 Jbeta primers. Sequencing was performed with immunoSEQ multiplex PCR; in TCRdb, only in-frame clones are kept and a portion is missing. The top ten clones hold 2.5% to 3.5% of a sample with some 150,000 clones, 55% to 70% of them seen once. Material for sequencing was PBMCs. The origin of the receptors is a woman in her 30s in good health and CMV-seropositive.

This chain links TRBV30 with TRBJ2-2; 9 nucleotides agree with TRBD1. The J segment lost 6 bases and the V segment lost 1 base, leaving 6 bases of the junction unmatched. The germline V gene encodes CDR1 GTSNPN and CDR2 SVGIG (reference sequence). The CDR3 totals 15 residues. The CDR3 coding sequence is TGTGCCTGGAGTGCAGGACAGGGGTGGGCCGGGGAGCTGTTTTTT. Amino acids: CAWSAGQGWAGELFF.

The chain employs TRBV5-4 and TRBJ1-1; D is perhaps TRBD1 (5 bases). The CDR3 extends over 17 amino acids. V shed 0 bases and J shed 3 bases, with 18 bases lying between them. Germline V lookup: CDR1 SGHNT, CDR2 YYREEE (reference sequence). In DNA, the CDR3 is TGTGCCAGCAGCTTGGGGGCAGGGAATATAGGGGACACTGAAGCTTTCTTT. It translates to CASSLGAGNIGDTEAFF. Variable domain in full (rest from reference TRBV5-4 and TRBJ1-1): ETGVTQSPTHLIKTRGQQVTLRCSSQSGHNTVSWYQQALGQGPQFIFQYYREEENGRGNFPPRFSGLQFPNYSSELNVNALELDDSALYLCASSLGAGNIGDTEAFFGQGTRLTVV.